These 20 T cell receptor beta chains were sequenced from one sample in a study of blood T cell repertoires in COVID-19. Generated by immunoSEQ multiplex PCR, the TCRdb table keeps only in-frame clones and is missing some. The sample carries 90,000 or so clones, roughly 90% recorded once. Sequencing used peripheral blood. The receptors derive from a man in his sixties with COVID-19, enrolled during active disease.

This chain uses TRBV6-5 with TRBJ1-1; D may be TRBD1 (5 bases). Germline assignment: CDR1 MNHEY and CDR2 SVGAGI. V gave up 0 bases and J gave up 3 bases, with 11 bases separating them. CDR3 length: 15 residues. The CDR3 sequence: CASSYSRRDDTEAFF. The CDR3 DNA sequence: TGTGCCAGCAGTTACTCGAGGAGGGACGACACTGAAGCTTTCTTT.

In nucleotides, the CDR3 is TGTGCCAGCAGCTACGGACTAGCGGAGCACCCCCCCTACGAGCAGTACTTC. Residues: CASSYGLAEHPPYEQYF. The gene calls are TRBV7-8 and TRBJ2-7; 10 nucleotides agree with TRBD2. V lost 4 bases to trimming and J lost 2 bases; unmatched junction nucleotides: 11. The CDR3 has 17 amino acids. Germline V gives CDR1 SGHVS, CDR2 FQNEAQ.

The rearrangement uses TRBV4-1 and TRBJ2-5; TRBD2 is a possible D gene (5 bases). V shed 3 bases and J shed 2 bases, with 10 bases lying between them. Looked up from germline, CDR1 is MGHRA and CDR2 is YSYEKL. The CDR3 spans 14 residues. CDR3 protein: CASSHPRAQETQYF. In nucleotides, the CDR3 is TGCGCCAGCAGCCACCCGAGGGCTCAAGAGACCCAGTACTTC.

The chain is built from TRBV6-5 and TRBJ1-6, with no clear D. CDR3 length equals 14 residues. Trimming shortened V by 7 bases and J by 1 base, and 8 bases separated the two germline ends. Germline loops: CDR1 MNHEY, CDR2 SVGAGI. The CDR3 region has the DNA TGTGCCAGCACCCCCGGGTCCTATAATTCACCCCTCCACTTT. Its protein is CASTPGSYNSPLHF.

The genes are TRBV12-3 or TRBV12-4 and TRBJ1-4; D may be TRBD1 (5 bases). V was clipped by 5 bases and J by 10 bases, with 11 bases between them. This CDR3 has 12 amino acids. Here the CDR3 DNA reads TGTGCCAGCAGTGCGGGGGAGGGAAAACTGTTTTTT. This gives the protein CASSAGEGKLFF.

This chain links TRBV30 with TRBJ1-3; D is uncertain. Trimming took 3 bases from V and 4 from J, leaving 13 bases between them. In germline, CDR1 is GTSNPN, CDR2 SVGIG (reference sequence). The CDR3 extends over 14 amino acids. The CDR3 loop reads CAWRATGEGNTIYF. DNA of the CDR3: TGTGCCTGGAGGGCCACGGGTGAGGGAAACACCATATATTTT.

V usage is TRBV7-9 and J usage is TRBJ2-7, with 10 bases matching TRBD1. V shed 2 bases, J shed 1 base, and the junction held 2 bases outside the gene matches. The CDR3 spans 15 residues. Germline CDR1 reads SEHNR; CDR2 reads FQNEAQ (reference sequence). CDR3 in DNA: TGTGCCAGCAGCTTAAGGACAGGGGGTTCCTACGAGCAGTACTTC. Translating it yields CASSLRTGGSYEQYF.

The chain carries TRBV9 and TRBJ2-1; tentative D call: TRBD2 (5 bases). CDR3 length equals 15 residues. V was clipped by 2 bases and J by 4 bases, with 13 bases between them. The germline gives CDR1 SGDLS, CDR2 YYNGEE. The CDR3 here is CASSVDRGLYNEQFF. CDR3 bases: TGTGCCAGCAGCGTCGATCGGGGTCTTTACAATGAGCAGTTCTTC.

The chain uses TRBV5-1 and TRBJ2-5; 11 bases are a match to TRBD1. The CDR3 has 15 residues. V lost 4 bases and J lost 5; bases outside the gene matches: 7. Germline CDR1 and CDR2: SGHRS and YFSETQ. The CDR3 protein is CASSPGQGARETQYF. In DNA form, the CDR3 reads TGCGCCAGCAGCCCCGGACAGGGGGCTAGGGAGACCCAGTACTTC.

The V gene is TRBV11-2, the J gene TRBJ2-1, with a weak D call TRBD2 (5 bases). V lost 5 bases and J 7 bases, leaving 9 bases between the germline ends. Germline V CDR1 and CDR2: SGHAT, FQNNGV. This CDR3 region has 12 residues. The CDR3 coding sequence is TGTGCCAGCAGCAAAAGCGGAAATGAGCAGTTCTTC. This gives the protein CASSKSGNEQFF.

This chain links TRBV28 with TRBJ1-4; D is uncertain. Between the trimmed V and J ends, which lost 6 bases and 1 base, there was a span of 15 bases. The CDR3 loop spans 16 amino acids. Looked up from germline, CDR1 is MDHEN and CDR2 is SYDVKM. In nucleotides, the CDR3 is TGTGCCAGCAGACACCCATCGGGGATAACTAATGAAAAACTGTTTTTT. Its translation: CASRHPSGITNEKLFF.

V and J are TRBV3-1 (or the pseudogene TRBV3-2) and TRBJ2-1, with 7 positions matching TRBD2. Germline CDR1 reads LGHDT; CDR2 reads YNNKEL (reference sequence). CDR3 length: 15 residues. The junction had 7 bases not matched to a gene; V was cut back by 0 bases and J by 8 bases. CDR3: CASSQEAGPGDEQFF. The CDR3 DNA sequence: TGTGCCAGCAGCCAAGAAGCGGGACCCGGGGATGAGCAGTTCTTC.

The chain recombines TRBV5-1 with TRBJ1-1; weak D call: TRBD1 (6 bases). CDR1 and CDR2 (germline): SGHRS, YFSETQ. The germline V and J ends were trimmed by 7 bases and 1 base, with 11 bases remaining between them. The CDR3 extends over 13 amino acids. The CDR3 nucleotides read TGCGCCAGCGGAGAACAGGGGAACACTGAAGCTTTCTTT. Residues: CASGEQGNTEAFF.

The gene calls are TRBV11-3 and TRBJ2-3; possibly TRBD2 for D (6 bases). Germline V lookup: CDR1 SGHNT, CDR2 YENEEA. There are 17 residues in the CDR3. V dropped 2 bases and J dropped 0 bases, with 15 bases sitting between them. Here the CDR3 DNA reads TGTGCCAGCAGCTTACGGCGGGGACGTGCTAGCACAGATACGCAGTATTTT. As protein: CASSLRRGRASTDTQYF.

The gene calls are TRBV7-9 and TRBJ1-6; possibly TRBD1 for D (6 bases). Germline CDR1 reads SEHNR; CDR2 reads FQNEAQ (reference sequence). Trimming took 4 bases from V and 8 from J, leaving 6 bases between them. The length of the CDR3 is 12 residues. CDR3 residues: CASSSGDSPLHF. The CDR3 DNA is TGTGCCAGCAGCTCAGGGGATTCACCCCTCCACTTT.

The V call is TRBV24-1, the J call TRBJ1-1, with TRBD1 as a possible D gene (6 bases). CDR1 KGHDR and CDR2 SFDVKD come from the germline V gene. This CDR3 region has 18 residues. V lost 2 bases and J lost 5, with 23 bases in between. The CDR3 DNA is TGTGCCACCAGTGATTCGTCCCCCACAAACAGGGTTGGAACTGAAGCTTTCTTT. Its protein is CATSDSSPTNRVGTEAFF.

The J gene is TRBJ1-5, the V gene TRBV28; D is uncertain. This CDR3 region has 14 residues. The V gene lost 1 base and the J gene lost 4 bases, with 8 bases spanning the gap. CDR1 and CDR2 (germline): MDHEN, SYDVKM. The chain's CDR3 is CASSLSRDNQPQHF. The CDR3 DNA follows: TGTGCCAGCAGTTTATCTCGGGATAATCAGCCCCAGCATTTT.

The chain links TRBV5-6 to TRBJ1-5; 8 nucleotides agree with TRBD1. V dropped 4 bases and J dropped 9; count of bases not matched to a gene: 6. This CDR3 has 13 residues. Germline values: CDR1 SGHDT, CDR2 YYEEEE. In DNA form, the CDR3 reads TGTGCCAGCAGCAAGGACAGGGTAGGGCCCCAGCATTTT. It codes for CASSKDRVGPQHF. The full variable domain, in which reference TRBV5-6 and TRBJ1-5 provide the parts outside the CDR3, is DAGVTQSPTHLIKTRGQQVTLRCSPKSGHDTVSWYQQALGQGPQFIFQYYEEEERQRGNFPDRFSGHQFPNYSSELNVNALLLGDSALYLCASSKDRVGPQHFGDGTRLSIL.

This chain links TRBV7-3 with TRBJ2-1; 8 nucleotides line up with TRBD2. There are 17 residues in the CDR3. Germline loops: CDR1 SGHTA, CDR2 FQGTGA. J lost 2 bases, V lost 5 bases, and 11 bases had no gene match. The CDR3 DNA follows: TGTGCCAGCAGCACTCCCATAGCGGGGTCAACCTACAATGAGCAGTTCTTC. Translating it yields CASSTPIAGSTYNEQFF. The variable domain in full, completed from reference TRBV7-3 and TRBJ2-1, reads GAGVSQTPSNKVTEKGKYVELRCDPISGHTALYWYRQSLGQGPEFLIYFQGTGAADDSGLPNDRFFAVRPEGSVSTLKIQRTERGDSAVYLCASSTPIAGSTYNEQFFGPGTRLTVL.

The CDR3 loop is CASSRAGAGEQYF. The CDR3 DNA follows: TGTGCCAGCAGCCGAGCGGGAGCCGGCGAGCAGTACTTC. V is TRBV14 and J is TRBJ2-7; 8 positions match TRBD2. Germline assignment: CDR1 SGHDN and CDR2 FVKESK. CDR3 length: 13 amino acids. J was trimmed by 6 bases and V by 4 bases; bases with no gene match: 5.